This T cell receptor (beta chain) was profiled in a study of T cell repertoires in breast cancer. Turning to the study itself: Breast cancer patients gave tumors, lymph nodes and blood; healthy donors gave blood.

A second nested PCR with blocking oligonucleotides suppressed unpaired genes. MiXCR, applied by TCRdb to the emulsion pairing reads, yields one record per CDR3 protein. The sample lists roughly 40,000 distinct CDR3 sequences; about 41% were seen once. About this clonotype: The antigen remains unidentified.

The study, taken as a whole, reports: Genuine antitumor clones may have been lost with singletons or partial tumor sampling.

The CDR3 totals 13 residues. CDR1 SGHTA and CDR2 FQGNSA come from the germline V gene. Trimming took 5 bases from V and 7 from J; bases not matched to a gene: 5. Primers covering all TCR V genes were used in emulsion RT-PCR on CD8+ T cells. Overnight incubation in approximately 9.7 IU/mL IL-2 followed CD8 positive selection of the T cells. Specimen: CD8+ T cells. This TCR was sampled from a pool of human donors with breast cancer or a healthy control (not recorded which). The rearrangement joins TRBV7-2 to TRBJ1-5; TRBD1 agrees at 7 bases. The CDR3 protein is CASSGYRGQPQHF. In DNA form, the CDR3 reads TGTGCCAGCAGCGGATACAGGGGACAGCCCCAGCATTTT. The full variable domain, rest sourced from reference TRBV7-2 and TRBJ1-5, is GAGVSQSPSNKVTEKGKDVELRCDPISGHTALYWYRQSLGQGLEFLIYFQGNSAPDKSGLPSDRFSAERTGGSVSTLTIQRTQQEDSAVYLCASSGYRGQPQHFGDGTRLSIL.